This is a list of T cell receptor beta chains from one sample in a study of blood T cell repertoires in COVID-19. Measured with immunoSEQ multiplex PCR; TCRdb has only the in-frame clones, and not every one. The sample yields about 87,000 clones, around 88% seen once. Sequences were obtained from peripheral blood. These receptors were collected from a woman in her sixties or seventies with acute or convalescent COVID-19. Each CDR3 is given with its conserved first and last residue. A D gene is named only where the DNA matches it firmly. Clone size, where shown, is once, few, many, or a class for clones that have expanded.

D	size	V	J	CDR3	DNA
NA	NA	TRBV7-2	TRBJ1-1	CASSKPQGLESNTEAFF	TGTGCCAGCAGCAAACCCCAGGGGTTAGAATCGAACACTGAAGCTTTCTTT
NA	NA	TRBV5-1	TRBJ1-5	CASSLGGEGPQHF	TGCGCCAGCAGCTTGGGGGGAGAGGGGCCCCAGCATTTT
NA	NA	TRBV4-1	TRBJ1-5	CASSQSQVGNQPQHF	TGCGCCAGCAGCCAGTCACAGGTTGGCAATCAGCCCCAGCATTTT
NA	few	TRBV19	TRBJ1-1	CASLETETNTEAFF	TGTGCCAGTTTGGAGACAGAGACGAACACTGAAGCTTTCTTT
NA	NA	TRBV3-1/TRBV3-2	TRBJ1-1	CASSHGAMNTEAFF	TGTGCCAGCAGCCATGGGGCAATGAACACTGAAGCTTTCTTT
NA	NA	TRBV19	TRBJ1-1	CASSRAGMAMNTEAFF	TGTGCCAGTAGTAGGGCAGGGATGGCGATGAACACTGAAGCTTTCTTT
TRBD2	few	TRBV5-1	TRBJ2-1	CASSKREREGLSNEQFF	TGCGCCAGCAGCAAGCGGGAGCGGGAGGGCCTGTCCAATGAGCAGTTCTTC
NA	NA	TRBV9	TRBJ1-4	CASSVHGAGLNEKLFF	TGTGCCAGCAGCGTCCATGGGGCGGGACTTAATGAAAAACTGTTTTTT
NA	NA	TRBV6-6	TRBJ2-2	CASSFTAVNGELFF	TGTGCCAGCAGTTTTACAGCGGTGAACGGGGAGCTGTTTTTT
TRBD1	NA	TRBV6-1	TRBJ2-7	CASSAVRGLLPSEQYF	TGTGCCAGCAGTGCAGTCAGGGGGCTCCTACCGAGCGAGCAGTACTTC
TRBD1	few	TRBV7-6	TRBJ1-1	CASSLGGQIEAFF	TGTGCCAGCAGCCTAGGGGGACAGATTGAAGCTTTCTTT
NA	NA	TRBV5-1	TRBJ1-2	CASSLAGDYGYTF	TGCGCCAGCAGCTTGGCAGGGGATTATGGCTACACCTTC
TRBD2	NA	TRBV5-6	TRBJ2-7	CASSFRTSGRHEQYF	TGTGCCAGCAGCTTTAGGACTAGCGGGAGGCATGAGCAGTACTTC
NA	NA	TRBV7-3	TRBJ1-3	CASSLGSHGNTIYF	TGTGCCAGCAGCTTAGGGAGCCATGGAAACACCATATATTTT
TRBD1	NA	TRBV5-4	TRBJ1-6	CASIPKDRGDSPLHF	TGTGCCAGCATCCCCAAGGACAGGGGTGATTCACCCCTCCACTTT
NA	NA	TRBV30	TRBJ2-7	CAWSVKQAYSYEQYF	TGTGCCTGGAGTGTAAAACAGGCGTACTCCTACGAGCAGTACTTC
NA	NA	TRBV27	TRBJ2-5	CASSPLRGHPQETQYF	TGTGCCAGCAGCCCCCTCAGGGGTCACCCCCAAGAGACCCAGTACTTC
TRBD1	NA	TRBV6-5	TRBJ2-7	CASRGTGNAREQYF	TGTGCCAGCAGGGGGACAGGGAACGCTAGGGAGCAGTACTTC
TRBD1	NA	TRBV9	TRBJ2-7	CASSVGGTGIHREQYF	TGTGCCAGCAGCGTAGGAGGGACAGGGATTCACCGCGAGCAGTACTTC
NA	once	TRBV6-5	TRBJ2-3	CASKTPLTDTQYF	TGTGCCAGCAAGACACCCCTCACAGATACGCAGTATTTT
NA	NA	TRBV24-1	TRBJ2-1	CATSNSGNEQFF	TGTGCCACCAGCAATAGCGGCAATGAGCAGTTCTTC
NA	NA	TRBV5-1	TRBJ2-2	CASNQRTDNTGELFF	TGCGCCAGCAACCAGAGGACAGACAACACCGGGGAGCTGTTTTTT
NA	NA	TRBV5-1	TRBJ1-1	CASSLAGAGDTEAFF	TGCGCCAGCAGCTTGGCCGGGGCGGGGGACACTGAAGCTTTCTTT
TRBD1	NA	TRBV10-3	TRBJ1-1	CAITRRTTGGSNTEAFF	TGTGCCATCACCAGAAGGACCACAGGGGGCTCGAACACTGAAGCTTTCTTT
NA	NA	TRBV7-2	TRBJ2-4	CASSLTGSKNIQYF	TGTGCCAGCAGCTTGACAGGCTCCAAAAACATTCAGTACTTC
NA	few	TRBV19	TRBJ2-5	CASSATGIETQYF	TGTGCCAGTAGTGCCACGGGTATTGAGACCCAGTACTTC
TRBD1	NA	TRBV5-1	TRBJ1-1	CASSRPQGKGGQNTEAFF	TGCGCCAGCAGCCGCCCACAGGGGAAGGGGGGCCAAAACACTGAAGCTTTCTTT
TRBD1	few	TRBV24-1	TRBJ1-5	CATSDGHRGRNQPQHF	TGTGCCACCAGTGATGGTCACAGGGGACGCAATCAGCCCCAGCATTTT
NA	NA	TRBV6-1	TRBJ1-6	CASSEAPGGNSPLHF	TGTGCCAGCAGTGAAGCACCGGGGGGGAATTCACCCCTCCACTTT
NA	NA	TRBV5-6	TRBJ2-1	CASNTIGGGPDEQFF	TGTGCCAGCAACACAATAGGGGGGGGGCCCGATGAGCAGTTCTTC
TRBD1	NA	TRBV5-4	TRBJ2-5	CASSLGQSQETQYF	TGTGCCAGCAGCCTGGGACAGTCCCAAGAGACCCAGTACTTC
TRBD1	NA	TRBV10-3	TRBJ1-2	CAISEQGNNYGYTF	TGTGCCATCAGTGAACAGGGGAATAACTATGGCTACACCTTC
TRBD1	NA	TRBV4-1	TRBJ1-2	CASSQDPGQGSNYGYTF	TGCGCCAGCAGCCAAGATCCTGGACAGGGGTCTAACTATGGCTACACCTTC
TRBD1	NA	TRBV28	TRBJ1-6	CASSRPTTGGYSPLHF	TGTGCCAGCAGCCGTCCCACGACAGGGGGATATTCACCCCTCCACTTT
TRBD1	NA	TRBV6-5	TRBJ2-5	CASSYPGQGVQETQYF	TGTGCCAGCAGTTACCCCGGACAGGGGGTCCAAGAGACCCAGTACTTC
TRBD1	NA	TRBV10-3	TRBJ1-1	CAISDPGQGISEAFF	TGTGCCATCAGTGACCCGGGACAGGGGATCTCTGAAGCTTTCTTT
TRBD1	once	TRBV11-2	TRBJ2-7	CASSLEAGGNYEQYF	TGTGCCAGCAGCTTAGAGGCAGGGGGTAACTACGAGCAGTACTTC
TRBD2	NA	TRBV5-1	TRBJ2-7	CASSPGLAGGYEQYF	TGCGCCAGCAGCCCGGGACTAGCGGGAGGCTACGAGCAGTACTTC
NA	NA	TRBV5-1	TRBJ1-1	CASSLGAGVFTEAFF	TGCGCCAGCAGCTTGGGGGCCGGGGTCTTTACTGAAGCTTTCTTT
TRBD2	NA	TRBV2	TRBJ2-5	CASDFSGGAHETQYF	TGTGCCAGCGATTTCAGCGGGGGGGCCCACGAGACCCAGTACTTC
TRBD1	NA	TRBV5-1	TRBJ1-5	CASSSGTGSNQPQHF	TGCGCCAGCAGCTCCGGGACAGGGAGCAATCAGCCCCAGCATTTT
NA	NA	TRBV3-1/TRBV3-2	TRBJ1-3	CASSPQPGSGNTIYF	TGTGCCAGCAGCCCACAGCCAGGCTCTGGAAACACCATATATTTT
TRBD1	NA	TRBV27	TRBJ2-7	CASTAGTGGFLSYEQYF	TGTGCCAGCACTGCCGGGACAGGGGGTTTCCTTTCCTACGAGCAGTACTTC
NA	NA	TRBV20-1	TRBJ2-7	CSATTGDEQYF	TGCAGTGCCACTACAGGCGACGAGCAGTACTTC
TRBD1	once	TRBV30	TRBJ1-3	CAWQEGTGLGSGNTIYF	TGTGCCTGGCAAGAAGGGACAGGATTGGGCTCTGGAAACACCATATATTTT
TRBD2	NA	TRBV5-4	TRBJ2-3	CASSLGVSGTPDTQYF	TGTGCCAGCAGCTTGGGCGTGAGCGGGACGCCTGATACGCAGTATTTT
TRBD2	NA	TRBV6-2/TRBV6-3	TRBJ2-7	CASSFRTSEEQYF	TGTGCCAGCAGTTTTCGGACTAGCGAAGAGCAGTACTTC